This T cell receptor (beta chain) was sequenced in a study of T-cell reconstitution after alpha-beta-depleted transplantation in children. This clonotype was found a few times. The CDR3 covers 13 residues. Deletions cut 4 bases from V and 10 bases from J, with 12 bases between. The germline V gene has CDR1 SGDLS and CDR2 YYNGEE. During its preparation, the TCRbeta library received unique molecular identifiers. MiXCR, run by TCRdb on the PCR reads, gives a single entry per CDR3 protein. The sample consists of under 450,000 distinct CDR3 sequences, more than 10% of them appearing once. The sequence was obtained from a human donor who donated a stem cell graft to a child with Fanconi anemia. This sequence joins TRBV9 and TRBJ1-6, with D possibly TRBD1 on 5 matching bases. The source material was PBMCs, sampled from the stem cell graft. The CDR3 DNA follows: TGTGCCAGCAGCCCAAGGAGGGACTCACCCCTCCACTTT. This translates into CASSPRRDSPLHF.